This record looks at one T cell receptor (beta chain) sequence and its context. As processed by the authors: Reference gene primer amplification yielded estimated nucleated cell counts. Profiling relied on immunoSEQ multiplex PCR, and the TCRdb table lists in-frame clones only, not all of them. V and J calls plus clone size are reproduced from that table; the DNA served to infer D and trimming. This table holds hundreds of thousands of clones, approximately 86% found once. The source of the sample is a study of blood T cell repertoires in COVID-19. Study overall: Spain, Italy and the United States supplied samples that represented acute and convalescent COVID-19.

The CDR3 runs 16 residues. The V gene end was trimmed by 0 bases and the J gene end by 2 bases; junction bases not matched to a gene: 5. Germline lookup yields CDR1 SGDLS and CDR2 YYNGEE. Seattle participants joined during active infection and were tracked over time. The TCR was taken from a woman between 70 and 85 years old with COVID-19, enrolled during active disease. The chain has TRBV9 and TRBJ2-1; 7 bases match TRBD2. The sample comprised peripheral blood. Here the CDR3 reads CASSVVVGRAYNEQFF. The CDR3, as DNA: TGTGCCAGCAGCGTAGTGGTAGGGAGGGCCTACAATGAGCAGTTCTTC.